This TCR beta chain was recorded in a study of blood T cell dynamics during melanoma immunotherapy. The protocol was immunoSEQ multiplex PCR, while the TCRdb copy is restricted to in-frame clones and leaves out a portion. The sample includes tens of thousands of clones, roughly 89% seen only once; the top ten take roughly 4.6%. Stated time point: pre-treatment baseline. This CDR3 has 16 amino acids. Germline V gene data show CDR1 as SGHDN and CDR2 as FVKESK. Germline trimming cut 0 bases from V and 2 bases from J; bases unmatched to any gene: 4. The chain employs TRBV14 and TRBJ2-1; the match to TRBD2 covers 7 bases. This receptor was identified in a human donor with melanoma. Specimen: blood, collected from a patient treated with checkpoint blockade. CDR3: CASSQDWREPYNEQFF. The CDR3 DNA follows: TGTGCCAGCAGCCAAGATTGGCGGGAGCCCTACAATGAGCAGTTCTTC.